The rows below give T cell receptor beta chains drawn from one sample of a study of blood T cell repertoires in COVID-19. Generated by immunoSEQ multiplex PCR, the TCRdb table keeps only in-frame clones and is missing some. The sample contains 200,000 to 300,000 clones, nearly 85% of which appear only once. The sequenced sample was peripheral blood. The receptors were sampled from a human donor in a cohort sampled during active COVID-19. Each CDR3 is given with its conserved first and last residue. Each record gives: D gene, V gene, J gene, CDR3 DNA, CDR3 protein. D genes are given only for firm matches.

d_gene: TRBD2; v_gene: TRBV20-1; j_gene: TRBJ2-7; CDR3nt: TGCAGTGCTAGAGCGGGGACTAGCGGGAGTTTC; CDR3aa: CSARAGTSGSF
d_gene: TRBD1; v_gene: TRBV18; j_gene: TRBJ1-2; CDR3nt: TGTGCCAGCTCACCGGGACAGGGAAACTATGGCTACACCTTC; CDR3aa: CASSPGQGNYGYTF
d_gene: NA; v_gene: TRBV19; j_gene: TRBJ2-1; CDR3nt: TGTGCCAGTAACAGGGTCGGCGGGAGCTACAATGAGCAGTTCTTC; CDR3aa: CASNRVGGSYNEQFF
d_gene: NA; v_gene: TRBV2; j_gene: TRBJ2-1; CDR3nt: TGTGCCAGCACTTCGACGGGGACATCCTACAATGAGCAGTTCTTC; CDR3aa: CASTSTGTSYNEQFF
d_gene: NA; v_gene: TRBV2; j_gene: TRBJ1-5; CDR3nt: TGTGCCAGCAGGAGGTCGCAGCCCCAGCATTTT; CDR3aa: CASRRSQPQHF
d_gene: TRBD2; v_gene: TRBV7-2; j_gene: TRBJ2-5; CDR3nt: TGTGCCAGCAGCTTAGCGCCCCGGAGCATAGCGGGGGAAGGGGAGACCCAGTACTTC; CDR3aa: CASSLAPRSIAGEGETQYF
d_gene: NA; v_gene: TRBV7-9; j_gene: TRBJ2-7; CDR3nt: TGTGCCAGCAGCCCGCCCGGGACTGAGGAGTACGAGCAGTACTTC; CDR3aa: CASSPPGTEEYEQYF
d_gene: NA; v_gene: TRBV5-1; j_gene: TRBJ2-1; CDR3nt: TGCGCCAGCAGCTTGTCTAGCGTGGAGCAGTTCTTC; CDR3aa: CASSLSSVEQFF
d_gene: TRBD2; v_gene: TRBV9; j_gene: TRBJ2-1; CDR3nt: TGTGCCAGCAGCGCCACAGTAGCGGGAGCGAATGAGCAGTTCTTC; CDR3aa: CASSATVAGANEQFF
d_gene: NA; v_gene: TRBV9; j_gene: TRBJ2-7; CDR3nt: TGTGCCAGCAGCGTAGGTAGCGACCTGACGGGGGAGCAGTACTTC; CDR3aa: CASSVGSDLTGEQYF
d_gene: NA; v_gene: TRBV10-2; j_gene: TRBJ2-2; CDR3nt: TGCGCCAGCAGTGAGTCGCGGGGAGGCGGGGAGCTGTTTTTT; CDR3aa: CASSESRGGGELFF
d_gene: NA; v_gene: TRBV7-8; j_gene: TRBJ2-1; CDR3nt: TGTGCCAGCAGCCTCCATTATGAGCAGTTCTTC; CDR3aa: CASSLHYEQFF
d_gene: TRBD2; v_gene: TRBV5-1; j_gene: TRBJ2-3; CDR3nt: TGCGCCAGCAGCTTTAGCGGGGGGGCCACAGATACGCAGTATTTT; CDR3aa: CASSFSGGATDTQYF